This is a list of T cell receptor beta chains from one sample in a study of beta chain features in type 1 diabetes. Assay used: immunoSEQ multiplex PCR; TCRdb lists only in-frame clones, some missing. In the table there are tens of thousands of clones, about three fifths of which are singletons. The material sequenced was Tregs from blood. These receptors all stem from a woman between 18 and 30 years old in good health. CDR3s include the opening cysteine and the closing phenylalanine or tryptophan. Each record gives: J gene, D gene, V gene, CDR3 length, clone size, CDR3 DNA, CDR3 protein. D genes are given only for firm matches. Not every row has a clone size; where given, it reads once, few, many or a size class.

TRBJ2-1	.	TRBV27	14	.	TGTGCCAGCCGCCCGGGAGCCTCCTACAATGAGCAGTTCTTC	CASRPGASYNEQFF
TRBJ2-1	.	TRBV2	14	.	TGTGCCAGCAGTTCAGGGGTCCTCTACAATGAGCAGTTCTTC	CASSSGVLYNEQFF
TRBJ1-2	.	TRBV9	12	.	TGTGCCAGCAGCGTGACTTCCGGAAGCTACACCTTC	CASSVTSGSYTF
TRBJ2-5	TRBD2	TRBV4-2	17	.	TGTGCCAGCAGCCAAGGCCTCGGCGGGGGGCAGCAAGAGACCCAGTACTTC	CASSQGLGGGQQETQYF
TRBJ1-1	.	TRBV5-1	13	.	TGCGCCAGCAGCTTCAGGGTGAACACTGAAGCTTTCTTT	CASSFRVNTEAFF
TRBJ2-1	TRBD2	TRBV29-1	14	.	TGCAGCGCCCTAGGCGGGGGACCCTACAATGAGCAGTTCTTC	CSALGGGPYNEQFF
TRBJ2-6	.	TRBV13	14	.	TGTGCCAGCAGCAGTAGCTCTGGGGCCAACGTCCTGACTTTC	CASSSSSGANVLTF
TRBJ2-2	.	TRBV5-1	13	few	TGCGCCAGCAGCACAGGGAACACCGGGGAGCTGTTTTTT	CASSTGNTGELFF
TRBJ2-2	.	TRBV7-8	16	.	TGTGCCAGCAGCTTTACCTTGCGGGATAACACCGGGGAGCTGTTTTTT	CASSFTLRDNTGELFF
TRBJ1-6	TRBD1	TRBV10-3	16	.	TGTGCCATCAGTGAGACACAGGGGTCTGCTAATTCACCCCTCCACTTT	CAISETQGSANSPLHF
TRBJ2-5	.	TRBV10-1	12	few	TGCGCCACCAGCCGGGACCAAGAGACCCAGTACTTC	CATSRDQETQYF
TRBJ1-4	.	TRBV19	13	once	TGTGCCAGTCAGGCGGGGTTCCCCGAAAAACTGTTTTTT	CASQAGFPEKLFF
TRBJ2-7	.	TRBV19	13	medium-sized	TGTGCCAGTAGTCCCCGTCAGCGGACGAGCATATACTTC	CASSPRQRTSIYF
TRBJ2-7	.	TRBV5-1	15	.	TGCGCCAGCAGCTTGGGGCATGTTGGTTCCTACGAGCAGTACTTC	CASSLGHVGSYEQYF
TRBJ2-5	TRBD2	TRBV7-9	16	once	TGTGCCAGCAGCTTAGGACTAGCGGGAGAGTATGAGACCCAGTACTTC	CASSLGLAGEYETQYF
TRBJ2-2	.	TRBV13	17	few	TGTGCCAGCAGCTCTCCGTTTGGGGAGGTCTCCGGCGGGGAGCTGTTTTTT	CASSSPFGEVSGGELFF
TRBJ2-3	.	TRBV30	15	.	TGTGCCTGGAGTTTAGAACAGGGCGGCACAGATACGCAGTATTTT	CAWSLEQGGTDTQYF
TRBJ2-7	.	TRBV6-6	14	few	TGTGCCAGCCGACAGGTCATTCCGCCCTACGAGCAGTACTTC	CASRQVIPPYEQYF
TRBJ1-6	.	TRBV2	15	.	TGTGCCAGCAGTGAAGCGGCGGGCCAGAATTCACCCCTCCACTTT	CASSEAAGQNSPLHF
TRBJ2-5	TRBD2	TRBV14	16	.	TGTGCCAGCAGCCAAGACCCGGGACTAGCGGGAGAGACCCAGTACTTC	CASSQDPGLAGETQYF
TRBJ1-2	.	TRBV7-2	13	.	TGTGCCAGCAGCTCGACAGTACTAAGTGGCTACACCTTC	CASSSTVLSGYTF
TRBJ1-3	TRBD1	TRBV9	15	.	TGTGCCAGCAGCCCCGGACAGGTTTTCGGAAACACCATATATTTT	CASSPGQVFGNTIYF
TRBJ2-7	.	TRBV5-1	15	.	TGCGCCAGCAGCTTCCTTCGGGACACCGCCTACGAGCAGTACTTC	CASSFLRDTAYEQYF
TRBJ2-3	.	TRBV25-1	12	once	TGTGCCAGCAGTTTAAGGGGAGATACGCAGTATTTT	CASSLRGDTQYF
TRBJ2-1	TRBD2	TRBV11-2	13	.	TGTGCCAGCAGCTTAGTCAGGGAGGGTGAGCAGTTCTTC	CASSLVREGEQFF
TRBJ1-4	TRBD1	TRBV30	13	.	TGTGCCTGGAGTCCGGGACAGTATGAAAAACTGTTTTTT	CAWSPGQYEKLFF
TRBJ2-1	TRBD1	TRBV5-4	15	few	TGTGCCAGCAGCCCAGGACAGGGTGGGAACAATGAGCAGTTCTTC	CASSPGQGGNNEQFF
TRBJ2-5	TRBD1	TRBV11-3	16	.	TGTGCCAGCAGCTTAGAAGGGACAGGGAAACAAGAGACCCAGTACTTC	CASSLEGTGKQETQYF
TRBJ1-3	TRBD1	TRBV5-6	15	.	TGTGCCAGCAGCCGCAGGGGGAATCCTGGAAACACCATATATTTT	CASSRRGNPGNTIYF
TRBJ1-2	.	TRBV5-6	14	.	TGTGCCAGCAGTTATCGGGGAGGCTACTATGGCTACACCTTC	CASSYRGGYYGYTF
TRBJ2-2	.	TRBV7-9	13	few	TGTGCCACCACGAGCGCTAACACCGGGGAGCTGTTTTTT	CATTSANTGELFF
TRBJ2-2	TRBD1	TRBV18	16	.	TGTGCCAGCTCACCACTACCGGGACAGGGAACCGGGGAGCTGTTTTTT	CASSPLPGQGTGELFF
TRBJ2-4	TRBD2	TRBV19	16	.	TGTGCCAGCACTCCTAGGGCCGGCGGGGGCAAAAACATTCAGTACTTC	CASTPRAGGGKNIQYF
TRBJ2-7	.	TRBV7-9	12	.	TGTGCCAGCAGCCGCGCTAGCTACGAGCAGTACTTC	CASSRASYEQYF
TRBJ1-2	.	TRBV19	12	.	TGTGCCAGTAGTTTCGGTCCCTCCGGCTACACCTTC	CASSFGPSGYTF
TRBJ2-3	TRBD2	TRBV7-9	15	.	TGTGCCAGCAGCCCCCTCAGCGGGGGCACAGATACGCAGTATTTT	CASSPLSGGTDTQYF
TRBJ1-1	.	TRBV29-1	15	.	TGCAGCGTGCGCCACCCACGGTTCATGAACACTGAAGCTTTCTTT	CSVRHPRFMNTEAFF
TRBJ1-1	.	TRBV5-4	15	.	TGTGCCAGCAGCGACCAGGCCGGGGGAATCGCTCAAGCTTTCTTT	CASSDQAGGIAQAFF
TRBJ2-3	TRBD2	TRBV30	17	.	TGTGCCTGGAGTGTTGGGGCGGGAGGGCCCGGCACAGATACGCAGTATTTT	CAWSVGAGGPGTDTQYF
TRBJ2-3	TRBD2	TRBV5-1	19	.	TGCGCCAGCAGCTTGATGGGGGCGCGCACTAGCGGAAGCACAGATACGCAGTATTTT	CASSLMGARTSGSTDTQYF
TRBJ2-3	.	TRBV29-1	13	few	TGCAGCGTTCATGGCAGGGTAACAGATACGCAGTATTTT	CSVHGRVTDTQYF
TRBJ1-4	.	TRBV18	14	.	TGTGCCAGCTCACCCCGGGGTACTAATGAAAAACTGTTTTTT	CASSPRGTNEKLFF
TRBJ2-6	TRBD2	TRBV5-1	17	.	TGCGCCAGCAGCTTTGTCGGGGGGGTCTCTGGGGCCAACGTCCTGACTTTC	CASSFVGGVSGANVLTF
TRBJ1-1	.	TRBV23-1	14	.	TGCGCCAGCAGTCAACCCAGGGTGAACACTGAAGCTTTCTTT	CASSQPRVNTEAFF
TRBJ2-1	TRBD2	TRBV19	19	.	TGTGCCAGTAGTATAAGCCCCTTGACTAGCGGGGTCGCTACAACTGAGCAGTTCTTC	CASSISPLTSGVATTEQFF
TRBJ2-3	.	TRBV5-1	15	.	TGCGCCAGCAGCTTTACCTCCTGGGGGGAAGATACGCAGTATTTT	CASSFTSWGEDTQYF
TRBJ2-5	.	TRBV4-1	15	.	TGCGCCAGCAGCCAAGATGTGGGGCCTCAAGAGACCCAGTACTTC	CASSQDVGPQETQYF
TRBJ1-6	TRBD1	TRBV14	13	few	TGTGCCAGCAGTAGACAGGGTAATTCACCCCTCCACTTT	CASSRQGNSPLHF
TRBJ1-3	.	TRBV5-6	12	.	TGTGCCAGCAGCTTAGCGGGAAACACCATATATTTT	CASSLAGNTIYF
TRBJ1-1	TRBD1	TRBV28	16	few	TGTGCCAGCAGTTTATTGCCGGGACAGGGAAACACTGAAGCTTTCTTT	CASSLLPGQGNTEAFF
TRBJ2-1	.	TRBV10-3	13	.	TGTGCCACCCAGGACTCAATTTACAATGAGCAGTTCTTC	CATQDSIYNEQFF
TRBJ2-5	.	TRBV15	13	.	TGTGCCACCAGCAGAGGACGGGAAGAGACCCAGTACTTC	CATSRGREETQYF
TRBJ1-1	.	TRBV7-8	13	few	TGTGCCAGCAGCTCCGCCCGGGACACCCACCTCTTCTTT	CASSSARDTHLFF
TRBJ1-2	.	TRBV7-9	14	.	TGTGCCAGCAGCTCCCTCGGTTCTAACTATGGCTACACCTTC	CASSSLGSNYGYTF